This TCR beta chain is from a study of shared clonotypes between healthy human individuals (TCRdb year 2020). Regarding the research as a whole: The cohort included three men and a couple of women between 18 and 49 years of age. The study deeply sequenced blood TCR repertoires of about five healthy adults to estimate repertoire size and the extent of clonotype sharing between individuals. Libraries were prepared and TCR repertoires were sequenced by different laboratories using diverse techniques, in order to increase sequencing depth and limit assay-specific biases. Leukapheresis yielded between about 0.85 and 10 billion PBMCs per donor.

Results the study describes overall, beyond this receptor: Pairwise subsampling indicated that sequencing depth was expected to affect the degree of clonotype sharing among donors. Because the study included a small number of donors, the genetic and exposure-history diversity represented was limited. Sampling was restricted to blood, and TCR repertoires in tissue are likely to differ from TCR repertoires in blood.

Using the deep immunoSEQ assay, TCR CDR3 regions were amplified from genomic DNA by multiplex PCR. Extracted genomic DNA from each cell subset was spread evenly across all wells of several immunoSEQ 96-well plates, with each plate serving as a replicate. For unsorted PBMC, each replicate PCR was loaded with approximately 300 ng genomic DNA, equivalent to about 33,000 T cell genomes. Genomic DNA from unsorted PBMC was sequenced over ten immunoSEQ deep assay plates. Purified libraries were measured with a Qubit 3.0 fluorometer, size-checked on a Bioanalyzer 2100, and measured again with the KAPA Library Quantification kit. Every immunoSEQ 96-well plate was sequenced on a separate single-read 150-cycle Illumina NextSeq 550 flow cell. Processing in the source paper ran as follows. Because only junctional sequences without quality scores were contained in the immunoSEQ output, filtering matching that applied to full-length reads could not be performed. Sequences were annotated with PyIR, a Python wrapper for IgBLAST v1.9, using IMGT germline references to assign V/J genes and CDR3. Reads were filtered out if the reads had weak V/J assignments (E-value above 1e-6), no CDR3, stop codons, out-of-frame junctions, or ambiguous translated residues. V3J clonotypes were defined as sequences sharing the same inferred V gene, J gene, and CDR3 amino acid sequence. Percentage overlap between repertoires was calculated by dividing the number of shared unique clonotypes by the size of the smaller repertoire. Richness of each repertoire was evaluated using RTK rarefaction, the Chao1 estimator, and Recon v2.1 estimates of unobserved clonotypes. The table was pulled from immuneACCESS by TCRdb, which kept in-frame rearrangements only. Such tables lose some clones; where checked, under half of the loss comes from unresolved V genes, and the rest has no known cause. V and J calls and clone size come straight from that table; D and trimming were deduced from the DNA. Across this sample there are more than 450,000 clones, with less than 85% seen only once. About an eighth of the sample rests with the top ten.

A word on this clone: The antigen it recognizes is unknown. One base away there is no much larger clone; base qualities are not given.

Healthy HIV-negative adults with no recently reported acute infections or vaccinations were included as donors. Only Caucasian adults living in Nashville, Tennessee, USA were represented among the donors. In the unsorted samples, approximately 82 million PBMCs were counted, and genomic DNA was extracted using the QIAamp DNA Blood Mini kit. Blood was collected by leukapheresis, and PBMCs were isolated by Ficoll-Histopaque density gradient centrifugation and then cryopreserved in liquid nitrogen vapor phase. Looking up the germline V gene yields CDR1 SGHVS and CDR2 FNYEAQ. V is pruned by 4 bases and J by 7 bases, leaving 8 bases of the junction without a gene match. Reading from cysteine to phenylalanine, the CDR3 counts 14 amino acids. Only the CDR3 DNA is retained, 42 bases long and in frame from the first base.

Material for sequencing was PBMCs. The V and J genes are TRBV7-6 and TRBJ1-2, with TRBD1 matching 8 junction bases. This sequence originates from a woman aged 40-49 years in good health. Some clones in this sample may be carry-over from other donors' samples. Read as DNA, the sequence is TGTGCCAGCAGCTCCCAGGGGGCGAGGTCTGGCTACACCTTC. It translates as CASSSQGARSGYTF.